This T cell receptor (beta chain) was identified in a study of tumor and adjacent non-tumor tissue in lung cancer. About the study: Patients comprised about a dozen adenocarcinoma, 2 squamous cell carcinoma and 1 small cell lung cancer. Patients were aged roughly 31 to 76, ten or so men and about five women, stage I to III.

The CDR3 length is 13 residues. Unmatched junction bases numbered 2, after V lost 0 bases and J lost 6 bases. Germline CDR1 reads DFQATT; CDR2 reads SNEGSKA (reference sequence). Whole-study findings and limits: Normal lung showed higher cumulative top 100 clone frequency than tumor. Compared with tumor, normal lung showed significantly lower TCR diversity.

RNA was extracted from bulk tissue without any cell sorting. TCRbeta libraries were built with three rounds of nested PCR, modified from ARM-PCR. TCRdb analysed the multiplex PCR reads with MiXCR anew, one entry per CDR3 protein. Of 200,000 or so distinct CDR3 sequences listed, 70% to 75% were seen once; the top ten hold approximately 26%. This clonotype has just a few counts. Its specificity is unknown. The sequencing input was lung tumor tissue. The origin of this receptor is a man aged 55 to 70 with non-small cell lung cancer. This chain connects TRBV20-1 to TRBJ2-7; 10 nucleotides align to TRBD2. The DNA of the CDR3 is TGCAGTGCTAGAGATCTAGCGGGGGTCGAGCAGTACTTC. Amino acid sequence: CSARDLAGVEQYF.